One and the same sample provided the 18 T cell receptor beta chains below, sequenced in a study of radiotherapy plus CTLA-4 blockade in lung cancer. Sequenced by immunoSEQ multiplex PCR; TCRdb stores in-frame clones only, minus some. This sample carries about 38,000 clones, over 65% of them seen once, and the ten largest clones take about 8.1%. This specimen consisted of peripheral blood, obtained from a patient treated with radiotherapy plus ipilimumab. These receptors were obtained from a human donor with non-small cell lung cancer who had stable disease on radiotherapy plus ipilimumab.

The chain employs TRBV13 and TRBJ2-1; weak D call: TRBD1 (5 bases). The CDR3 is 14 amino acids. The V end was cut by 3 bases, the J end by 7 bases, with 13 bases between. From germline, CDR1 is PRHDT and CDR2 FYEKMQ (reference sequence). The CDR3 DNA follows: TGTGCCAGCAGCTTGAGGCAGGGTAAAAATGAGCAGTTCTTC. Translating gives CASSLRQGKNEQFF.

The chain has TRBV5-5 and TRBJ1-1, with 8 nucleotides matching TRBD1. This CDR3 is built from 15 residues. With 4 bases clipped from V and 0 bases from J, the junction kept 5 bases outside the gene matches. The germline CDR1 and CDR2 sequences are SGHKS and YYEKEE (reference sequence). The CDR3 region is CASSRTQGVNTEAFF. DNA of the CDR3: TGTGCCAGCAGCCGTACACAGGGGGTGAACACTGAAGCTTTCTTT. The full variable domain, completed using reference TRBV5-5 and TRBJ1-1, is DAGVTQSPTHLIKTRGQQVTLRCSPISGHKSVSWYQQVLGQGPQFIFQYYEKEERGRGNFPDRFSARQFPNYSSELNVNALLLGDSALYLCASSRTQGVNTEAFFGQGTRLTVV.

V is TRBV27 and J is TRBJ1-5, with D possibly matching TRBD1 (5 bases). The V end lost 5 bases, the J end lost 7 bases, and 12 bases lay between the germline ends. CDR1 and CDR2 (germline): MNHEY, SMNVEV (reference sequence). This CDR3 is 13 amino acids long. CDR3 sequence: CASSRDRDQPQHF. CDR3 DNA: TGTGCCAGCAGTCGGGATCGGGACCAGCCCCAGCATTTT.

The V and J genes are TRBV11-2 and TRBJ1-4; D call uncertain. Germline V gene lookup returns CDR1 SGHAT and CDR2 FQNNGV. The length of the CDR3 is 14 residues. V was shortened by 5 bases and J by 2 bases, with 9 bases between the two germline ends. CDR3 protein: CASSRDGTNEKLFF. CDR3 in DNA: TGTGCCAGCAGCCGCGACGGCACTAATGAAAAACTGTTTTTT.

The chain uses TRBV2 and TRBJ2-3; the match to TRBD2 covers 11 bases. This CDR3 has 15 amino acids. Germline lookup yields CDR1 SNHLY and CDR2 FYNNEI. V gave up 10 bases and J gave up 1 base; unmatched junction bases: 7. This chain's CDR3 is CANRETSGGTDTQYF. The CDR3 region has the DNA TGTGCCAACCGAGAGACTAGCGGGGGCACAGATACGCAGTATTTT. Together with reference TRBV2 and TRBJ2-3, the CDR3 gives the full variable domain: EPEVTQTPSHQVTQMGQEVILRCVPISNHLYFYWYRQILGQKVEFLVSFYNNEISEKSEIFDDQFSVERPDGSNFTLKIRSTKLEDSAMYFCANRETSGGTDTQYFGPGTRLTVL.

The chain employs TRBV13 and TRBJ2-1; D might be TRBD2 (6 bases). V was clipped by 6 bases and J by 9 bases, with 24 bases between them. Germline V CDR1 and CDR2: PRHDT, FYEKMQ (reference sequence). This CDR3 comprises 16 residues. DNA of the CDR3: TGTGCCAGCAGTCCCTCCCTCCAGGCGGGAACTAGTGAGCAGTTCTTC. Encoded protein: CASSPSLQAGTSEQFF.

This clone turned up a few times. The chain employs TRBV10-3 and TRBJ2-7; D perhaps matches TRBD1 (6 bases). The CDR3 runs 13 residues. The V and J ends lost 5 bases and 6 bases respectively, with 14 bases between them. Germline V CDR1 and CDR2: ENHRY, SYGVKD. CDR3 DNA: TGTGCCATCAGTCGGGCAGGGGATGGCGAGCAGTACTTC. Residues: CAISRAGDGEQYF.

The rearrangement joins TRBV7-9 to TRBJ2-7; 7 bases match TRBD1. Germline V lookup: CDR1 SEHNR, CDR2 FQNEAQ (reference sequence). The CDR3 contains 13 residues. With 1 base clipped from V and 5 bases from J, the junction kept 2 bases outside the gene matches. This chain's CDR3 is CASSLVGGDEQYF. The CDR3 nucleotides read TGTGCCAGCAGCTTAGTAGGGGGCGACGAGCAGTACTTC.

The chain has TRBV6-5 and TRBJ2-1; 10 bases fit TRBD1. This CDR3 contains 15 residues. J gave up 7 bases and V 4 bases, and 7 bases lay outside the gene matches. The germline V gene encodes CDR1 MNHEY and CDR2 SVGAGI. CDR3 sequence reads: CASSLTGGLGNEQFF. The CDR3 region has the DNA TGTGCCAGCAGTTTGACAGGGGGCCTTGGGAATGAGCAGTTCTTC.

CDR3 DNA: TGTGCCAGCAGCCACCGGGACAGACGCTATAGCAATCAGCCCCAGCATTTT. Residues: CASSHRDRRYSNQPQHF. This rearrangement joins TRBV21-1 to TRBJ1-5; the table calls TRBD1, which could not be checked here. TRBV21-1 is reported as a pseudogene. The CDR3 consists of 17 residues.

The J gene is TRBJ1-1, the V gene TRBV28; the match to TRBD1 covers 8 bases. J was trimmed by 3 bases and V by 0 bases; bases with no gene match: 3. CDR1 is MDHEN, CDR2 SYDVKM, per germline. The length of the CDR3 is 15 residues. In DNA form, the CDR3 reads TGTGCCAGCAGTTTATGGGGGACAGGAGACACTGAAGCTTTCTTT. It encodes CASSLWGTGDTEAFF.

This clone has a single count. This chain connects TRBV14 to TRBJ2-1; D unresolved. Germline-derived CDR1 and CDR2 are SGHDN and FVKESK. The CDR3 has 12 amino acids. V was cut by 8 bases and J by 11 bases, with 16 bases left in between. The CDR3 nucleotides are TGTGCCAGCTCCCAAATCCCCGCTAAGCAGTTCTTC. Protein product: CASSQIPAKQFF.

The chain combines TRBV19 with TRBJ1-5, with TRBD1 matching 9 bases. V shed 5 bases, J shed 2 bases, and the junction held 10 bases outside the gene matches. This CDR3 is built from 17 residues. Germline CDR1 LNHDA, CDR2 SQIVND (reference sequence). The CDR3 DNA reads TGTGCCAGTAGTCGTTGGACAGGGGAGCTGGGCAATCAGCCCCAGCATTTT. Protein product: CASSRWTGELGNQPQHF.

This chain joins TRBV29-1 and TRBJ2-5; D uncertain. Germline V gives CDR1 SQVTM, CDR2 ANQGSEA. V was shortened by 3 bases and J by 7 bases, with 18 bases between the two germline ends. The length of the CDR3 is 14 residues. The CDR3 spells CSVDGVGGPRTQYF. The CDR3 DNA follows: TGCAGCGTTGATGGAGTGGGCGGTCCTCGGACCCAGTACTTC.

V usage is TRBV28 and J usage is TRBJ1-2; D not resolved. The CDR3 loop spans 12 amino acids. Looked up from germline, CDR1 is MDHEN and CDR2 is SYDVKM. Trimming removed 10 bases from V and 4 bases from J, with 13 bases in between. The CDR3 DNA follows: TGTGCCACCTTCTGGGGTTCCTATGGCTACACCTTC. Encoded protein: CATFWGSYGYTF.

This chain links TRBV28 with TRBJ1-5; D gene unclear. Trimming took 8 bases from V and 1 from J, leaving 9 bases between them. Per germline, CDR1 MDHEN and CDR2 SYDVKM. This CDR3 contains 13 residues. DNA for the CDR3: TGTGCCAGCGAGGGTGCGAGCAATCAGCCCCAGCATTTT. As protein: CASEGASNQPQHF. Drawing the rest from reference TRBV28 and TRBJ1-5, the complete variable domain is DVKVTQSSRYLVKRTGEKVFLECVQDMDHENMFWYRQDPGLGLRLIYFSYDVKMKEKGDIPEGYSVSREKKERFSLILESASTNQTSMYLCASEGASNQPQHFGDGTRLSIL.

The chain uses TRBV10-1 and TRBJ2-3; the D is unclear. CDR3 length: 14 residues. The germline V gene has CDR1 WNHNN and CDR2 SYGVQD (reference sequence). Trimming shortened V by 1 base and J by 1 base, and 6 bases separated the two germline ends. For the CDR3, the DNA is TGCGCCAGCAGTGAGTGGGAAGGCACAGATACGCAGTATTTT. This encodes CASSEWEGTDTQYF.

The V gene is TRBV6-6, the J gene TRBJ2-3, with 9 nucleotides matching TRBD2. The J segment lost 3 bases and the V segment lost 8 bases, leaving 3 bases of the junction unmatched. CDR3 length equals 13 residues. Per the germline V gene, CDR1 is MNHNY and CDR2 is SVGAGI (reference sequence). The CDR3 is CASHSGGTDTQYF. CDR3 in DNA: TGTGCCAGCCATAGCGGGGGTACAGATACGCAGTATTTT.